This paragraph reports one TCR beta chain. This entry belongs to a study of shared clonotypes between healthy human individuals. Assay: immunoSEQ multiplex PCR; the TCRdb copy retains only in-frame clones and omits some. Of millions of clones listed, under 95% are singletons. The junction had 12 bases not matched to a gene; V was cut back by 5 bases and J by 4 bases. Looked up from germline, CDR1 is SGHVS and CDR2 is FNYEAQ. The CDR3 runs 16 residues. CD45RO-negative cells were positively selected for CCR7, leaving out terminally differentiated effector memory CD45RA+ cells. The chain recombines TRBV7-6 with TRBJ2-7; the match to TRBD1 covers 9 bases. The TCR sequence derives from a man between 18 and 29 years old in good health. Some clones in this sample may be carry-over from other donors' samples. Source material: naive CD8+ T cells from PBMCs. The DNA for the CDR3 is TGTGCCAGCAGCCCCAGTGCGGACAGGGGCAATTACGAGCAGTACTTC. Its translation is CASSPSADRGNYEQYF.